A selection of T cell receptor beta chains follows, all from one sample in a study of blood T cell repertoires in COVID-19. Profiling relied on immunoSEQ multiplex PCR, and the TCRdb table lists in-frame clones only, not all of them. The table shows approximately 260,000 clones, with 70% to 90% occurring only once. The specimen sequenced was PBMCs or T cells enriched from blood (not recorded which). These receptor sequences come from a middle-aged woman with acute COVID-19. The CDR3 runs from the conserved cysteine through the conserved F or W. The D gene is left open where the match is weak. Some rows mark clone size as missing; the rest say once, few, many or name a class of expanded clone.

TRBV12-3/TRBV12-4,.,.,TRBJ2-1,CASSIQVDNEQFF,TGTGCCAGCAGCATACAAGTGGACAATGAGCAGTTCTTC
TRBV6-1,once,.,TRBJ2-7,CASSELRYEQYF,TGTGCCAGCAGTGAACTCCGCTACGAGCAGTACTTC
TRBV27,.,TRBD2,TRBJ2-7,CASSQTSGREQYF,TGTGCCAGCAGTCAGACTAGCGGGAGGGAGCAGTACTTC
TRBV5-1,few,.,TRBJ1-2,CASSLVGDSNYGYTF,TGCGCCAGCAGCTTGGTAGGGGACTCTAACTATGGCTACACCTTC
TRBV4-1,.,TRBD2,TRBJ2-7,CASSPREGLNEQYF,TGCGCCAGCAGCCCGCGGGAGGGCCTGAACGAGCAGTACTTC
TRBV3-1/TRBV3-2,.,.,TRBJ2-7,CASSQDFSSGYEQYF,TGTGCCAGCAGCCAAGATTTCTCCAGTGGCTACGAGCAGTACTTC
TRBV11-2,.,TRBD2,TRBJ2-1,CASSSQRELSNEQFF,TGTGCCAGCAGCAGCCAGCGGGAGCTCTCCAATGAGCAGTTCTTC
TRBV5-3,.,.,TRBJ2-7,CARSSNLSYEQYF,TGTGCCAGAAGCTCAAATCTATCCTACGAGCAGTACTTC
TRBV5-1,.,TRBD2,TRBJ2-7,CASSSNSGPAYEQYF,TGCGCCAGCAGCAGTAATAGCGGGCCGGCCTACGAGCAGTACTTC
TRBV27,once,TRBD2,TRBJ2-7,CASRPVREGAYEQYF,TGTGCCAGCCGCCCGGTGCGGGAGGGGGCCTACGAGCAGTACTTC